The sequence of this T cell receptor (beta chain) was determined in a study of human T cells and chemical hapten exposure. MiXCR, applied by TCRdb to the RACE reads, yields one record per CDR3 protein. The top ten clones hold 1.3% of a sample with tens of thousands of distinct CDR3 sequences, 6.6% of them seen once. The V gene's germline CDR1 is SGHTA and CDR2 FQGTGA. V lost 5 bases and J 0 bases, leaving 11 bases between the germline ends. There are 15 residues in the CDR3. At least ten counts were recorded for this clonotype. Noted time point: patch test 2, 6 weeks after DPC sensitization. This sample's treatment: therapeutic diphenylcyclopropenone sensitization with weekly scalp DPC.

This clonotype was sampled from a woman between 25 and 40 years old with alopecia areata. Some clones in this sample may be carry-over from other donors' samples. The rearrangement joins TRBV7-3 to TRBJ1-3, with D uncertain. Sample: whole blood, taken in connection with sensitization to the hapten diphenylcyclopropenone (DPC). Here the CDR3 reads CASSPVGGSGNTIYF. The DNA of the CDR3 is TGTGCCAGCAGCCCGGTGGGTGGCTCTGGAAACACCATATATTTT.